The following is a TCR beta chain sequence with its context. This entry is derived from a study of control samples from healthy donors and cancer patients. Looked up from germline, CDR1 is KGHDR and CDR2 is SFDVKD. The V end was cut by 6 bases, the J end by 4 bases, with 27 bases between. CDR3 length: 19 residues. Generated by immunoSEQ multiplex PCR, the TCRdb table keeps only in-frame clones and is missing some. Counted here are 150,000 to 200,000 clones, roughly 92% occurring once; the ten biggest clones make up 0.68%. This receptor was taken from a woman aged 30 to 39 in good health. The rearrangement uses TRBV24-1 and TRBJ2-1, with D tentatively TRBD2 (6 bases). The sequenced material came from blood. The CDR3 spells CATSRFDIGSGVGYNEQFF. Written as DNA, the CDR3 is TGTGCCACCAGTCGATTTGATATTGGTAGCGGAGTGGGGTACAATGAGCAGTTCTTC.